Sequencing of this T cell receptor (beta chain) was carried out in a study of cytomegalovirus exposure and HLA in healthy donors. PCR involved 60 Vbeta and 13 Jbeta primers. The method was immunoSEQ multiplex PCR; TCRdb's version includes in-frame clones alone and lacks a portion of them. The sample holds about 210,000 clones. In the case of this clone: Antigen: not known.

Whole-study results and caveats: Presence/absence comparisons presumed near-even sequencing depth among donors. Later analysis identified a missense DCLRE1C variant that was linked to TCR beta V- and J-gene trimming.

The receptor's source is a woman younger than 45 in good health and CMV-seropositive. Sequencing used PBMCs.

This chain's CDR3 is CASSSGTSDYNEQFF. DNA for the CDR3: TGCGCCAGCAGCTCCGGGACTAGCGACTACAATGAGCAGTTCTTC. This chain links TRBV5-1 with TRBJ2-1; 10 bases are a match to TRBD2. The trim removed 3 bases at V and 3 bases at J, leaving 3 bases unmatched. This CDR3 spans 15 amino acids. CDR1 and CDR2 from the germline V gene are SGHRS and YFSETQ.